What follows are 14 T cell receptor beta chains derived from one specimen sequenced in a study of blood T cells in healthy people across ages. Then a second PCR, running about 6 to 11 cycles, was carried out with a sample-barcoded 5' primer and a J-beta primer mix. TCRdb reanalysed the 5' RACE reads using MiXCR and keeps one entry per CDR3 protein. The sample yields approximately 780,000 distinct CDR3 sequences, roughly 24% seen once. This sample also belongs to another study, concerning T cells of mothers and their children.

The sample consisted of blood. The receptors were sampled from a boy aged 5-17 years in good health.

This chain links TRBV6-1 with TRBJ2-7, with 7 positions matching TRBD2. CDR1 is MNHNS, CDR2 SASEGT, per germline. J gave up 3 bases and V 6 bases, and 14 bases lay outside the gene matches. The CDR3 is 16 residues long. DNA of the CDR3: TGTGCCAGCAGACGGACTAGTGACCCTCCCTTCTACGAGCAGTACTTC. This sequence encodes CASRRTSDPPFYEQYF.

This chain joins TRBV2 and TRBJ2-5; D remains unclear. The CDR3 consists of 13 residues. The germline V gene has CDR1 SNHLY and CDR2 FYNNEI. V was trimmed by 7 bases and J by 4 bases, leaving 13 bases between them. CDR3 region: CASIAGPRETQYF. In DNA form, the CDR3 reads TGTGCCAGCATCGCAGGACCACGAGAGACCCAGTACTTC.

This clonotype has just a few counts. The chain carries TRBV2 and TRBJ2-6; D is perhaps TRBD2 (5 bases). The CDR3 spans 15 residues. V gave up 6 bases and J gave up 0 bases, with 9 bases separating them. Germline-derived CDR1 and CDR2 are SNHLY and FYNNEI. CDR3 region: CASRLGVSGANVLTF. The DNA for the CDR3 is TGTGCCAGCAGGCTCGGGGTCTCTGGGGCCAACGTCCTGACTTTC.

This sequence joins TRBV12-3 or TRBV12-4 and TRBJ1-6; 7 nucleotides line up with TRBD1. The J segment lost 9 bases and the V segment lost 7 bases, leaving 18 bases of the junction unmatched. The CDR3 contains 17 residues. CDR3 nucleotide sequence: TGTGCCAGCACAACCTGGGGAGACTACAGGGGAATTTCACCCCTCCACTTT. Translation gives CASTTWGDYRGISPLHF.

This clonotype was observed a handful of times. The chain uses TRBV12-3 or TRBV12-4 and TRBJ2-3, with TRBD2 matching 8 bases. The CDR3 has 16 amino acids. V lost 3 bases, J lost 2 bases, and 7 bases stayed unmatched. This CDR3 reads CASSFDGGAPTDTQYF. CDR3 DNA: TGTGCCAGCAGTTTCGACGGGGGGGCCCCCACAGATACGCAGTATTTT.

This clonotype was seen a few times. The chain employs TRBV7-9 and TRBJ1-4, with unresolved D. Per the germline V gene, CDR1 is SEHNR and CDR2 is FQNEAQ (reference sequence). The CDR3 spans 16 residues. The V end was cut by 4 bases, the J end by 0 bases, with 12 bases between. The CDR3 reads CASSSPDRATNEKLFF. CDR3 nucleotide sequence: TGTGCCAGCAGCTCCCCCGATCGTGCAACTAATGAAAAACTGTTTTTT.

Only one count was recorded for this clonotype. The genes are TRBV4-1 and TRBJ2-5; the match to TRBD2 covers 9 bases. The CDR3 is 16 residues long. Trimming cost V 4 bases and J 2 bases; bases outside gene matches: 8. Looked up from germline, CDR1 is MGHRA and CDR2 is YSYEKL. CDR3 DNA sequence: TGCGCCAGCAGCCGGAGTAGCGGGGGCCGTCAAGAGACCCAGTACTTC. It translates to CASSRSSGGRQETQYF.

V gene TRBV3-1 combines with J gene TRBJ2-5, with D possibly TRBD1 on 6 matching bases. Gene TRBJ2-1 matches the end of the DNA better, so the J call may be wrong. Germline lookup yields CDR1 LGHDT and CDR2 YNNKEL (reference sequence). The CDR3 consists of 16 residues. CDR3 region: CASSQVTGILSNEQFF. The CDR3 DNA is TGTGCCAGCAGCCAAGTTACAGGGATATTGAGCAATGAGCAGTTCTTC.

The V gene is TRBV18, the J gene TRBJ2-1; 10 positions match TRBD2. Trimming at V came to 3 bases and at J to 4 bases, leaving 9 bases not matched to a gene. Germline V gives CDR1 KGHSH, CDR2 LQKENI. The length of the CDR3 is 17 residues. CDR3 residues: CASSPQLSGGAYNEQFF. For the CDR3, the DNA is TGTGCCAGCTCACCTCAACTCAGCGGGGGGGCATACAATGAGCAGTTCTTC.

This clonotype was observed a handful of times. This rearrangement joins TRBV11-2 to TRBJ2-5; 13 bases line up with TRBD2. The CDR3 is 20 residues long. Germline-derived CDR1 and CDR2 are SGHAT and FQNNGV. Trimming took 0 bases from V and 4 from J; bases not matched to a gene: 14. The CDR3 sequence is CASSLDPLRLAGGKPETQYF. For the CDR3, the DNA is TGTGCCAGCAGCTTAGATCCCTTAAGACTAGCGGGGGGTAAACCAGAGACCCAGTACTTC. The entire variable domain, with the rest obtained from reference TRBV11-2 and TRBJ2-5, is as follows: EAGVAQSPRYKIIEKRQSVAFWCNPISGHATLYWYQQILGQGPKLLIQFQNNGVVDDSQLPKDRFSAERLKGVDSTLKIQPAKLEDSAVYLCASSLDPLRLAGGKPETQYFGPGTRLLVL.

This clonotype came up a few times. The junction departs from the called germline gene at one end, perhaps through a read error. The chain couples TRBV12-3 or TRBV12-4 to TRBJ2-6; a possible D gene is TRBD1 (5 bases). The length of the CDR3 is 16 residues. The CDR3 nucleotides are TGTGCCAGCAGTCAGAGTCTTAGCTCTGGGGCCAACGTCCCGACTTTC. Translated, it gives CASSQSLSSGANVPTF.

The V and J genes are TRBV2 and TRBJ1-4; D unresolved. Germline CDR1 reads SNHLY; CDR2 reads FYNNEI. V was cut by 11 bases and J by 8 bases, with 18 bases left in between. The CDR3 is 13 residues long. This CDR3 reads CAGSPRFGEKLFF. The CDR3 region has the DNA TGTGCCGGGAGTCCCCGATTTGGGGAAAAACTGTTTTTT.

This chain uses TRBV12-3 or TRBV12-4 with TRBJ1-5; D call uncertain. The germline V and J ends were trimmed by 3 bases and 1 base, with 10 bases remaining between them. This CDR3 comprises 15 residues. The CDR3 region has the DNA TGTGCCAGCAGTTTGCCGGGAGGCAGCAATCAGCCCCAGCATTTT. Amino acids: CASSLPGGSNQPQHF.

This clonotype was observed a handful of times. The CDR3 bases are TGTGCCAGCAGTTGCTCGTCCTGGGGGGACCATTACGAGCAGTACTTC. This translates into CASSCSSWGDHYEQYF. The chain has TRBV6-5 and TRBJ2-7; maybe TRBD2 (6 bases). Per the germline V gene, CDR1 is MNHEY and CDR2 is SVGAGI. Trimming removed 4 bases from V and 4 bases from J, with 20 bases in between. CDR3 size: 16 residues.